The 27 T cell receptor beta chains listed next were all sequenced from one sample in a study of blood T cell repertoires in COVID-19. This table comes from immunoSEQ multiplex PCR, and its TCRdb copy is limited to in-frame clones, with some not included. The sample has 65,000 to 90,000 clones, around nine tenths seen once. Sequenced: peripheral blood. These receptor sequences come from a human donor in a cohort sampled during active COVID-19.

The V call is TRBV5-1, the J call TRBJ2-3; a weak D match, TRBD2 (7 bases). CDR3 length equals 13 residues. The germline V gene has CDR1 SGHRS and CDR2 YFSETQ. Trimming took off 4 bases at V and 9 bases at J, with 15 bases between the two ends. CDR3 region: CASSPQEGGTQYF. The CDR3 DNA is TGCGCCAGCAGCCCACAAGAGGGGGGGACGCAGTATTTT.

The chain carries TRBV12-3 or TRBV12-4 and TRBJ1-2; 8 bases are a match to TRBD1. The CDR3 loop spans 13 amino acids. With V trimmed by 7 bases and J by 4 bases, 5 bases remained unmatched. The DNA of the CDR3 is TGTGCCAGCACCGACAGGGGTTTCTATGGCTACACCTTC. Amino acid sequence: CASTDRGFYGYTF.

This clone has just a few counts. The gene calls are TRBV5-4 and TRBJ2-7, with 9 bases aligning to TRBD2. V trimming: 3 bases; J trimming: 1 base; junction bases outside the gene matches: 8. CDR1 is SGHNT, CDR2 YYREEE, per germline (reference sequence). This CDR3 has 16 residues. CDR3: CASSSRETSGSYEQYF. CDR3 coding DNA: TGTGCCAGCAGCTCACGGGAGACTAGCGGATCCTACGAGCAGTACTTC.

This chain connects TRBV2 to TRBJ1-6, with D uncertain. With 0 bases removed from V and 5 bases from J, the gap between germline ends came to 2 bases. This CDR3 has 13 residues. Germline loops: CDR1 SNHLY, CDR2 FYNNEI. This CDR3 reads CASSEANNSPLHF. CDR3 sequence (DNA): TGTGCCAGCAGTGAAGCTAATAATTCACCCCTCCACTTT.

V and J are TRBV15 and TRBJ1-1, with D unresolved. This CDR3 comprises 13 residues. Germline V gene data show CDR1 as LNHNV and CDR2 as YYDKDF (reference sequence). V shed 0 bases and J shed 7 bases, with 9 bases lying between them. The CDR3 here is CATSRDYEGEAFF. CDR3 DNA sequence: TGTGCCACCAGCAGAGATTACGAGGGTGAAGCTTTCTTT.

The chain recombines TRBV5-1 with TRBJ2-4; possibly TRBD1 for D (6 bases). Germline loops: CDR1 SGHRS, CDR2 YFSETQ. V dropped 4 bases and J dropped 8 bases, with 13 bases sitting between them. This CDR3 region has 13 residues. The CDR3 coding sequence is TGCGCCAGCAGCCAACTACAGGGAGACATTCAGTACTTC. It yields the protein CASSQLQGDIQYF.

The chain couples TRBV5-1 to TRBJ2-1; 7 bases line up with TRBD2. This CDR3 is 15 amino acids long. Losses at the gene ends were 0 bases for V and 4 bases for J; bases not matched to a gene: 4. Germline assignment: CDR1 SGHRS and CDR2 YFSETQ. CDR3 protein: CASSLEAGSYNEQFF. The CDR3 DNA follows: TGCGCCAGCAGCTTGGAAGCGGGGAGTTACAATGAGCAGTTCTTC. Together with reference TRBV5-1 and TRBJ2-1, the CDR3 gives the full variable domain: KAGVTQTPRYLIKTRGQQVTLSCSPISGHRSVSWYQQTPGQGLQFLFEYFSETQRNKGNFPGRFSGRQFSNSRSEMNVSTLELGDSALYLCASSLEAGSYNEQFFGPGTRLTVL.

The J gene is TRBJ2-1, the V gene TRBV6-2 or TRBV6-3; D is possibly TRBD2 (5 bases). Germline V gene lookup returns CDR1 MNHEY and CDR2 SVGEGT. This CDR3 spans 15 amino acids. The V gene lost 4 bases and the J gene lost 0 bases, with 10 bases spanning the gap. CDR3 sequence (DNA): TGTGCCAGCAGTTTACTAGGAAGCTCCTACAATGAGCAGTTCTTC. Translation gives CASSLLGSSYNEQFF.

The chain recombines TRBV19 with TRBJ1-2; D gene ambiguous. The CDR3 consists of 15 residues. V dropped 1 base and J dropped 2 bases, with 11 bases sitting between them. CDR1 is LNHDA and CDR2 is SQIVND in the germline V gene (reference sequence). CDR3: CASSIVRLGNYGYTF. CDR3 DNA sequence: TGTGCCAGTAGTATAGTCCGCCTAGGAAACTATGGCTACACCTTC.

The CDR3 loop reads CASSRQISNQPQHF. The CDR3 DNA follows: TGTGCCAGCAGTCGACAGATCAGCAATCAGCCCCAGCATTTT. The V and J genes are TRBV6-2 or TRBV6-3 and TRBJ1-5; TRBD1 is a possible D gene (5 bases). V was shortened by 5 bases and J by 1 base, with 9 bases between the two germline ends. This CDR3 contains 14 residues. CDR1 is MNHEY and CDR2 is SVGEGT in the germline V gene.

The rearrangement links TRBV11-2 to TRBJ2-7; 7 positions agree with TRBD1. The trim removed 5 bases at V and 3 bases at J, leaving 10 bases unmatched. The CDR3 is 15 amino acids. The V gene's germline CDR1 is SGHAT and CDR2 FQNNGV. CDR3 DNA: TGTGCCAGCAGCCCCCAGGGACGGGACAGCTACGAGCAGTACTTC. This codes for CASSPQGRDSYEQYF. The full variable domain, rest sourced from reference TRBV11-2 and TRBJ2-7, is EAGVAQSPRYKIIEKRQSVAFWCNPISGHATLYWYQQILGQGPKLLIQFQNNGVVDDSQLPKDRFSAERLKGVDSTLKIQPAKLEDSAVYLCASSPQGRDSYEQYFGPGTRLTVT.

The chain carries TRBV6-2 or TRBV6-3 and TRBJ2-7; D possibly corresponds to TRBD1 (5 bases). CDR1 MNHEY and CDR2 SVGEGT come from the germline V gene. The length of the CDR3 is 14 residues. Trimming removed 5 bases from V and 2 bases from J, with 13 bases in between. The CDR3 coding sequence is TGTGCCAGCAGTCAGACAGACGGAGCCTACGAGCAGTACTTC. Translating it yields CASSQTDGAYEQYF.

CDR3 sequence (DNA): TGCGCCAGCAGCCAAGAGGGCAGCAACTATGGCTACACCTTC. This translates into CASSQEGSNYGYTF. This chain links TRBV4-3 with TRBJ1-2; D gene unclear. Trimming removed 0 bases at V and 2 bases at J, with 7 bases between. Germline V gene lookup returns CDR1 LGHNA and CDR2 YSLEER. This CDR3 is built from 14 residues.

The chain carries TRBV5-1 and TRBJ2-1, with D tentatively TRBD1 (6 bases). V was shortened by 0 bases and J by 9 bases, with 10 bases between the two germline ends. The CDR3 runs 13 residues. The germline gives CDR1 SGHRS, CDR2 YFSETQ. The DNA of the CDR3 is TGCGCCAGCAGCTTGGCCGACAGGTCTGAGCAGTTCTTC. Translating gives CASSLADRSEQFF.

The V and J genes are TRBV19 and TRBJ2-2; tentative D call: TRBD1 (6 bases). V dropped 5 bases and J dropped 4 bases, with 14 bases sitting between them. Germline CDR1 LNHDA, CDR2 SQIVND (reference sequence). This CDR3 comprises 15 residues. The CDR3 here is CASSLRGGGTGELFF. CDR3 DNA sequence: TGTGCCAGTAGTCTCAGGGGTGGTGGCACCGGGGAGCTGTTTTTT.

This clone was found once. CDR3 sequence (DNA): TGTGCCAGCAGCTACCGCGGGGGGCCAATGGATACGCAGTATTTT. Protein product: CASSYRGGPMDTQYF. The chain joins TRBV7-3 to TRBJ2-3, with 8 bases matching TRBD2. J gave up 6 bases and V 4 bases, and 9 bases lay outside the gene matches. Per germline, CDR1 SGHTA and CDR2 FQGTGA. The CDR3 totals 15 residues.

The chain combines TRBV7-3 with TRBJ2-1; D is ambiguous. Germline V gene sequence: CDR1 SGHTA, CDR2 FQGTGA. Trimming removed 3 bases at V and 5 bases at J, with 11 bases between. The CDR3 has 14 residues. The CDR3 reads CASSLGRRDNEQFF. The CDR3 DNA sequence: TGTGCCAGCAGCTTGGGCAGGCGTGACAATGAGCAGTTCTTC.

The chain links TRBV5-6 to TRBJ1-5; maybe TRBD1 (6 bases). This CDR3 spans 18 amino acids. CDR1 and CDR2 (germline): SGHDT, YYEEEE. Between the trimmed V and J ends, which lost 3 bases and 0 bases, there was a span of 19 bases. The chain's CDR3 is CASSSLGGAGYSNQPQHF. The DNA for the CDR3 is TGTGCCAGCAGCTCGCTGGGGGGGGCGGGATATAGCAATCAGCCCCAGCATTTT.

The genes are TRBV6-2 or TRBV6-3 and TRBJ1-3; the D gene is possibly TRBD1 (6 bases). The length of the CDR3 is 13 residues. Deletions cut 4 bases from V and 3 bases from J, with 7 bases between. Germline CDR1 MNHEY, CDR2 SVGEGT. DNA for the CDR3: TGTGCCAGCAGTTGGACAGTTGGAAACACCATATATTTT. It encodes CASSWTVGNTIYF.

V usage is TRBV7-3 and J usage is TRBJ2-1; 7 bases match TRBD2. The CDR3 loop spans 14 amino acids. V gave up 3 bases and J gave up 8 bases; unmatched junction bases: 7. CDR1 is SGHTA, CDR2 FQGTGA, per germline. The CDR3 loop reads CASSLGDYRDEQFF. DNA for the CDR3: TGTGCCAGCAGCTTGGGGGACTATAGAGATGAGCAGTTCTTC. Supplemented by reference TRBV7-3 and TRBJ2-1, the full variable domain reads GAGVSQTPSNKVTEKGKYVELRCDPISGHTALYWYRQSLGQGPEFLIYFQGTGAADDSGLPNDRFFAVRPEGSVSTLKIQRTERGDSAVYLCASSLGDYRDEQFFGPGTRLTVL.

The chain uses TRBV18 and TRBJ1-5, with D hard to call. The CDR3 totals 14 residues. The V end was cut by 3 bases, the J end by 2 bases, with 8 bases between. CDR1 is KGHSH, CDR2 LQKENI, per germline. This CDR3 reads CASSPTVGNQPQHF. CDR3 nucleotide sequence: TGTGCCAGCTCACCTACAGTGGGCAATCAGCCCCAGCATTTT.

V and J are TRBV7-2 and TRBJ1-1, with a weak D call TRBD1 (5 bases). The germline V and J ends were trimmed by 5 bases and 0 bases, with 19 bases remaining between them. The CDR3 spans 17 residues. The germline CDR1 and CDR2 sequences are SGHTA and FQGNSA. The DNA for the CDR3 is TGTGCCAGCAGCCTGCAGGGAGGTGCAGTTATGAACACTGAAGCTTTCTTT. Protein product: CASSLQGGAVMNTEAFF.

The DNA of the CDR3 is TGTGCCAGTCGTACTAGCGGGGGGGCCTACGAGCAGTACTTC. Translating it yields CASRTSGGAYEQYF. This rearrangement joins TRBV11-2 to TRBJ2-7; 13 bases align to TRBD2. Germline trimming cut 9 bases from V and 2 bases from J; bases unmatched to any gene: 4. The germline V gene has CDR1 SGHAT and CDR2 FQNNGV. The CDR3 consists of 14 residues.

This clone was counted a single time. The V and J genes are TRBV5-1 and TRBJ2-7; D gene uncertain. Germline-derived CDR1 and CDR2 are SGHRS and YFSETQ. Trimming pared 1 base from V and 1 base from J, leaving 6 bases between. The CDR3 consists of 13 residues. The CDR3 loop reads CASSLTLSYEQYF. CDR3 sequence (DNA): TGCGCCAGCAGCTTGACATTGTCCTACGAGCAGTACTTC.

The V call is TRBV5-1, the J call TRBJ2-5; 14 positions agree with TRBD2. The CDR3 loop spans 16 amino acids. CDR1 is SGHRS, CDR2 YFSETQ, per germline. V shed 6 bases, J shed 5 bases, and the junction held 9 bases outside the gene matches. The CDR3 spells CASMSLTSGGAETQYF. Here the CDR3 DNA reads TGCGCCAGCATGAGCCTGACTAGCGGGGGGGCGGAGACCCAGTACTTC.

DNA of the CDR3: TGTGCCAGCACCTACGGGGAGGGTCCCTATGGCTACACCTTC. This codes for CASTYGEGPYGYTF. The chain employs TRBV7-2 and TRBJ1-2, with D unclear. The CDR3 is 14 amino acids. Germline V gives CDR1 SGHTA, CDR2 FQGNSA. The V end was cut by 7 bases, the J end by 4 bases, with 16 bases between.

This chain links TRBV7-9 with TRBJ2-2; TRBD2 matches at 7 bases. This CDR3 is built from 16 residues. The V gene end was trimmed by 7 bases and the J gene end by 8 bases; junction bases not matched to a gene: 16. From germline, CDR1 is SEHNR and CDR2 FQNEAQ (reference sequence). CDR3 nucleotides: TGTGCCAGCACCCCTTCGGGACTGCGGGGGTCAGGGGAGCTGTTTTTT. This sequence encodes CASTPSGLRGSGELFF.